A selection of T cell receptor beta chains follows, all from one sample in a study of T cells after yellow fever vaccination. Via MiXCR, TCRdb re-called the 5' RACE reads, giving one row per CDR3 protein. Seen here are about 110,000 distinct CDR3 sequences, 8.4% observed once, and the top ten hold roughly 23%. The sequencing used CD8+ T cells sorted from PBMCs, collected 45 days after the yellow fever booster vaccination. These receptors were taken from a man in his thirties or forties who received the YFV17D yellow fever vaccine. Both conserved end residues are part of each CDR3. The D gene is left open where the match is weak. Clone size, where shown, is once, few, many, or a class for clones that have expanded.

j_call,clone_size,v_call,d_call,cdr3_length,cdr3_aa,cdr3_nt
TRBJ2-7,NA,TRBV6-5,NA,13,CASSYNSGYEQYF,TGTGCCAGCAGTTATAATAGCGGCTACGAGCAGTACTTC
TRBJ2-4,many,TRBV7-8,NA,17,CASSAGIGGKVGNIQYF,TGTGCCAGCAGTGCCGGGATTGGGGGGAAAGTGGGAAACATTCAGTACTTC
TRBJ2-1,many,TRBV14,NA,13,CATQEGGYNEQFF,TGTGCCACCCAGGAGGGCGGGTACAATGAGCAGTTCTTC
TRBJ2-1,few,TRBV27,TRBD1,17,CASSSDLSGTGGYEQFF,TGTGCCAGCAGTTCCGATCTTTCCGGGACAGGGGGATATGAGCAGTTCTTC
TRBJ2-3,many,TRBV27,NA,12,CASSSTADTQYF,TGTGCCAGCAGTTCCACCGCAGATACGCAGTATTTT
TRBJ2-3,many,TRBV6-5,TRBD2,17,CASSSNLPAGVGDTQYF,TGTGCCAGCAGTTCCAACCTTCCAGCGGGAGTGGGAGATACGCAGTATTTT
TRBJ2-2,many,TRBV7-6,NA,11,CAIRWTGELFF,TGTGCCATCCGATGGACCGGGGAGCTGTTTTTT
TRBJ2-1,many,TRBV27,TRBD2,16,CASSEGLVGSYNEQFF,TGTGCCAGCAGTGAGGGACTAGTAGGTTCCTACAATGAGCAGTTCTTC
TRBJ1-2,NA,TRBV9,NA,15,CASTGPGGAAYGYTF,TGTGCCAGCACCGGACCGGGGGGGGCGGCCTATGGCTACACCTTC
TRBJ2-2,few,TRBV7-9,NA,11,CASINPGELFF,TGTGCCAGCATCAATCCCGGGGAGCTGTTTTTT
TRBJ2-3,many,TRBV5-1,NA,13,CASSLNPTDTQYF,TGCGCCAGCAGCCTAAACCCCACAGATACGCAGTATTTT
TRBJ2-7,NA,TRBV7-9,NA,15,CASSPVTGGTYEQYF,TGTGCCAGCAGCCCCGTGACGGGCGGGACCTACGAGCAGTACTTC
TRBJ2-1,many,TRBV5-1,TRBD2,14,CASSFELADNEQFF,TGCGCCAGCAGCTTCGAGCTAGCGGACAATGAGCAGTTCTTC
TRBJ2-1,NA,TRBV15,NA,15,CATSRGRQGGNEQFF,TGTGCCACCAGCAGAGGTCGGCAGGGCGGGAATGAGCAGTTCTTC
TRBJ2-7,many,TRBV29-1,TRBD1,12,CSAGTGDYEQYF,TGCAGCGCTGGGACAGGGGACTACGAGCAGTACTTC
TRBJ2-5,NA,TRBV7-9,TRBD1,16,CASSSGQGEYQETQYF,TGTGCCAGCAGCTCGGGACAGGGGGAGTACCAAGAGACCCAGTACTTC
TRBJ2-2,many,TRBV11-2,TRBD2,13,CASGAGDPGELFF,TGTGCCAGCGGAGCGGGAGACCCCGGGGAGCTGTTTTTT
TRBJ2-3,NA,TRBV27,NA,16,CAGSYSPGSGTDTQYF,TGTGCCGGCAGTTATTCCCCAGGGTCGGGTACAGATACGCAGTATTTT
TRBJ2-7,NA,TRBV9,TRBD2,16,CASSVWGTSDFYEQYF,TGTGCCAGCAGCGTATGGGGGACTAGCGACTTCTACGAGCAGTACTTC
TRBJ2-5,many,TRBV10-3,TRBD1,14,CAISDQGAWETQYF,TGTGCCATCTCCGACCAGGGGGCGTGGGAGACCCAGTACTTC
TRBJ1-6,NA,TRBV7-6,NA,17,CASSPLGGSSYNSPLHF,TGTGCCAGCAGCCCACTAGGGGGGAGCTCCTATAATTCACCCCTCCACTTT
TRBJ2-2,many,TRBV10-1,NA,13,CASSESRTGQLFF,TGCGCCAGCAGTGAGTCGCGTACCGGGCAGCTGTTTTTT
TRBJ2-1,many,TRBV7-9,NA,14,CASSWGRSYNEQFF,TGTGCCAGCAGCTGGGGGAGGTCGTACAATGAGCAGTTCTTC
TRBJ2-2,few,TRBV29-1,NA,13,CSVEWVGTGELFF,TGCAGCGTTGAATGGGTTGGCACCGGGGAGCTGTTTTTT
TRBJ2-3,many,TRBV6-1,NA,14,CAGSENQLTDTQYF,TGTGCGGGGTCGGAGAATCAACTCACAGATACGCAGTATTTT
TRBJ2-3,NA,TRBV3-1,TRBD2,16,CASSQGSSGSTDTQYF,TGTGCCAGCAGCCAAGGGTCTAGCGGGAGCACAGATACGCAGTATTTT
TRBJ2-1,few,TRBV10-3,TRBD2,18,CAISESRVAGLTYNEQFF,TGTGCCATCAGTGAGTCGAGGGTAGCGGGACTCACCTACAATGAGCAGTTCTTC
TRBJ2-7,many,TRBV9,NA,12,CASSSPGYEQYF,TGTGCCAGCAGTAGCCCTGGCTACGAGCAGTACTTC
TRBJ2-7,many,TRBV2,TRBD1,15,CASSEGQGRSYEQYF,TGTGCCAGCAGTGAAGGACAGGGACGCTCCTACGAGCAGTACTTC
TRBJ2-3,many,TRBV7-3,TRBD2,13,CASSSTAGGTQYF,TGTGCCAGCAGCTCTACAGCGGGAGGTACGCAGTATTTT
TRBJ2-1,NA,TRBV25-1,NA,16,CASSEMPGALDNEQFF,TGTGCCAGCAGTGAAATGCCAGGGGCCTTGGACAATGAGCAGTTCTTC
TRBJ1-4,few,TRBV29-1,TRBD1,13,CSARTGGNEKLFF,TGCAGCGCTAGGACAGGGGGGAACGAAAAACTGTTTTTT
TRBJ2-1,many,TRBV7-9,TRBD2,16,CASSPRTSGTQNEQFF,TGTGCCAGCAGCCCAAGGACTAGCGGGACACAAAATGAGCAGTTCTTC
TRBJ2-2,many,TRBV10-3,NA,13,CATERETPGELFF,TGTGCCACGGAACGTGAGACCCCCGGGGAGCTGTTTTTT
TRBJ2-7,NA,TRBV20-1,TRBD2,15,CSATNGGGRDYEQYF,TGCAGTGCCACGAATGGTGGCGGGAGGGACTACGAGCAGTACTTC
TRBJ1-2,many,TRBV29-1,NA,12,CSVVDRGHGYTF,TGCAGCGTTGTGGATCGCGGGCATGGCTACACCTTC